The T cell receptor (beta chain) described here comes from a study of CD8 T cells in ankylosing spondylitis. TCRdb re-derived calls from the 5' RACE reads in MiXCR, one entry per CDR3 protein. The sample holds some 150,000 distinct CDR3 sequences, 40% to 50% seen once. Study outcomes and limitations: A TCR beta motif of 7 to 9 highly homologous variants seemed to mark ankylosing spondylitis blood.

Concerning this clonotype itself: Its antigen is currently unknown.

Trimming took off 3 bases at V and 2 bases at J, with 14 bases between the two ends. Germline CDR1 MGHRA, CDR2 YSYEKL. The CDR3 is made up of 15 amino acids. Material for sequencing was synovial fluid, either unsorted or a sorted T cell fraction (not recorded which). The clonotype was recovered from a male donor with ankylosing spondylitis. This rearrangement joins TRBV4-1 to TRBJ2-7; D is unclear. The CDR3: CASSHDPTGPYEQYF. CDR3 sequence (DNA): TGCGCCAGCAGCCACGACCCAACGGGTCCCTACGAGCAGTACTTC.